The next 3 T cell receptor beta chains were all read from a single sample in a study of blood T cell repertoires in COVID-19. Generated by immunoSEQ multiplex PCR, the TCRdb table keeps only in-frame clones and is missing some. The table includes some 200,000 clones, approximately 90% detected once. Sequencing used peripheral blood. The receptors shown here come from a young man with acute or convalescent COVID-19.

V is TRBV28 and J is TRBJ2-2; D gene uncertain. V was shortened by 2 bases and J by 5 bases, with 3 bases between the two germline ends. The CDR3 contains 12 residues. The germline gives CDR1 MDHEN, CDR2 SYDVKM. The CDR3 DNA is TGTGCCAGCAGTTTAATAACCGGGGAGCTGTTTTTT. It specifies CASSLITGELFF.

This rearrangement joins TRBV21-1 to TRBJ2-3; the table's TRBD1 call for D was not verified on the DNA. TRBV21-1 is a listed pseudogene. CDR3 size: 15 residues. DNA of the CDR3: TGTGCCAGCAGCGCAGGAACAGGGGTCACAGATACGCAGTATTTT. Its protein is CASSAGTGVTDTQYF.

The chain recombines TRBV30 with TRBJ1-2; weak D call: TRBD1 (5 bases). The V gene lost 0 bases and the J gene lost 4 bases, with 6 bases spanning the gap. Germline V gene sequence: CDR1 GTSNPN, CDR2 SVGIG (reference sequence). The CDR3 consists of 12 residues. DNA for the CDR3: TGTGCCTGGAGTGTTCAGGGCTATGGCTACACCTTC. It translates to CAWSVQGYGYTF.